These 24 T cell receptor beta chains share one sample of origin, sequenced in a study of regulatory T cells in long-lasting Graves disease. Combining iRepertoire HTBI primers with Arm-PCR of CDR3 regions, the authors built TCR beta libraries. From the multiplex PCR reads, TCRdb called clonotypes with MiXCR, one entry per CDR3 protein. Of 400,000 to 600,000 distinct CDR3 sequences detected, 20% to 25% appear once; the ten largest clones hold about 7%. This sample's time point: persistent/refractory GD, antithyroid drugs over 5 years with positive TRAb. PBMCs provided the RNA from which the TCR library was made. The sequencing here drew on peripheral blood mononuclear cells (PBMCs), taken when the disease was refractory, from a patient treated with antithyroid drugs. The receptors were sampled from a female donor with Graves disease.

Many counts were recorded for this clonotype. The chain links TRBV28 to TRBJ1-4; D gene uncertain. The CDR3 consists of 15 residues. From germline, CDR1 is MDHEN and CDR2 SYDVKM. V lost 5 bases to trimming and J lost 5 bases, with 15 bases between them. The CDR3 nucleotides read TGTGCCAGCAGTCTCCCGGCGGGAGAAAATGAAAAACTGTTTTTT. The encoded protein is CASSLPAGENEKLFF.

This clonotype was recorded many times. The chain joins TRBV6-1 to TRBJ2-7, with D uncertain. V lost 2 bases and J 4 bases, leaving 6 bases between the germline ends. The CDR3 spans 12 residues. CDR1 and CDR2 from the germline V gene are MNHNS and SASEGT. The CDR3 nucleotides are TGTGCCAGCAGTGAAAGTCCATACGAGCAGTACTTC. Translating gives CASSESPYEQYF.

Here the CDR3 DNA reads TGTGCCAGCAGCCAAGCGGTCGCGAACACCGGGGAGCTGTTTTTT. Amino acids: CASSQAVANTGELFF. The chain carries TRBV5-8 and TRBJ2-2; perhaps TRBD2 as D (5 bases). The V end lost 4 bases, the J end lost 0 bases, and 10 bases lay between the germline ends. Per germline, CDR1 SGHTS and CDR2 YDEGEE. The CDR3 runs to 15 residues.

This clonotype has more than one count but fewer than ten. The chain carries TRBV9 and TRBJ2-4; TRBD1 aligns across 7 bases. CDR3 length equals 16 residues. V trimming: 0 bases; J trimming: 0 bases; junction bases outside the gene matches: 3. The germline gives CDR1 SGDLS, CDR2 YYNGEE. CDR3 sequence: CASSVEGGLAKNIQYF. CDR3 nucleotide sequence: TGTGCCAGCAGCGTAGAAGGGGGCTTAGCCAAAAACATTCAGTACTTC.

This clonotype appeared many times. The chain links TRBV2 to TRBJ1-2, with 10 bases that match TRBD1. The V segment lost 4 bases and the J segment 5 bases; nucleotides outside the gene matches: 13. The CDR3 extends over 17 amino acids. Per germline, CDR1 SNHLY and CDR2 FYNNEI. The CDR3 coding sequence is TGTGCCAGCAGTGGGTGGGACAGGGGCAAGCTAAGGTATGGCTACACCTTC. Its translation is CASSGWDRGKLRYGYTF. Filled out from reference TRBV2 and TRBJ1-2, the complete variable domain reads EPEVTQTPSHQVTQMGQEVILRCVPISNHLYFYWYRQILGQKVEFLVSFYNNEISEKSEIFDDQFSVERPDGSNFTLKIRSTKLEDSAMYFCASSGWDRGKLRYGYTFGSGTRLTVV.

This clonotype was detected ten times or more. This rearrangement joins TRBV11-2 to TRBJ1-4, with unresolved D. Germline CDR1 SGHAT, CDR2 FQNNGV. The CDR3 sequence is 14 residues long. Trimming pared 5 bases from V and 3 bases from J, leaving 10 bases between. CDR3 DNA sequence: TGTGCCAGCAGCCGGGAGTTTGCTAATGAAAAACTGTTTTTT. Residues: CASSREFANEKLFF.

This clonotype was counted a few times. J is TRBJ2-7 and V is TRBV19; D is unresolved. V was trimmed by 6 bases and J by 5 bases, leaving 5 bases between them. Germline CDR1 reads LNHDA; CDR2 reads SQIVND (reference sequence). The CDR3 has 10 residues. The chain's CDR3 is CASRGDEQYF. The CDR3 DNA follows: TGTGCCAGTAGAGGAGACGAGCAGTACTTC. Full variable domain (outside the CDR3, taken from reference TRBV19 and TRBJ2-7): DGGITQSPKYLFRKEGQNVTLSCEQNLNHDAMYWYRQDPGQGLRLIYYSQIVNDFQKGDIAEGYSVSREKKESFPLTVTSAQKNPTAFYLCASRGDEQYFGPGTRLTVT.

For this clonotype: In this CDR3 the conserved last residue, phenylalanine or tryptophan, is missing, so a read error is likely. The chain couples TRBV27 to TRBJ2-1; 7 bases are shared with TRBD2. This CDR3 comprises 16 residues. V shed 4 bases and J 5 bases; nucleotides not matched to a gene: 11. CDR1 is MNHEY, CDR2 SMNVEV, per germline (reference sequence). The DNA for the CDR3 is TGTGCCAGCAGTTCCCTTCAGCGGGACGATAACAATGAGCAGTTCTCC. The encoded protein is CASSSLQRDDNNEQFS.

The chain links TRBV28 to TRBJ2-3; 14 positions match TRBD2. This CDR3 has 16 residues. V lost 6 bases and J lost 6; bases outside the gene matches: 8. The germline V gene encodes CDR1 MDHEN and CDR2 SYDVKM. DNA for the CDR3: TGTGCCAGCAGAGGACTAGCGGGAGGATCGCGGGATACGCAGTATTTT. Translation gives CASRGLAGGSRDTQYF. Based on the CDR3 plus reference TRBV28 and TRBJ2-3, the full variable domain is DVKVTQSSRYLVKRTGEKVFLECVQDMDHENMFWYRQDPGLGLRLIYFSYDVKMKEKGDIPEGYSVSREKKERFSLILESASTNQTSMYLCASRGLAGGSRDTQYFGPGTRLTVL.

The chain is built from TRBV7-9 and TRBJ2-7, with 9 positions matching TRBD1. The V gene end was trimmed by 5 bases and the J gene end by 4 bases; junction bases not matched to a gene: 18. The length of the CDR3 is 18 residues. From germline, CDR1 is SEHNR and CDR2 FQNEAQ (reference sequence). The CDR3 loop is CASSISRDRVREGYEQYF. CDR3 coding DNA: TGTGCCAGCAGCATCTCTAGGGACAGGGTGAGGGAGGGATACGAGCAGTACTTC.

There are many counts of this clonotype. The chain carries TRBV10-3 and TRBJ1-1; possible D gene TRBD1, 5 bases. Trimming cost V 3 bases and J 0 bases, with 5 bases left between them. Germline V lookup: CDR1 ENHRY, CDR2 SYGVKD. This CDR3 spans 13 amino acids. CDR3 coding DNA: TGTGCCATCAGTGAACAGGTGAACACTGAAGCTTTCTTT. Protein: CAISEQVNTEAFF.

A few counts support this clonotype. V usage is TRBV29-1 and J usage is TRBJ1-4; 10 nucleotides align to TRBD1. This CDR3 spans 15 amino acids. The germline V gene encodes CDR1 SQVTM and CDR2 ANQGSEA. J lost 7 bases, V lost 7 bases, and 12 bases had no gene match. CDR3 sequence: CSAYHSGQGSEKLFF. The CDR3 DNA reads as TGCAGCGCCTATCATTCGGGACAGGGGAGTGAAAAACTGTTTTTT. The full variable domain, rest sourced from reference TRBV29-1 and TRBJ1-4, is SAVISQKPSRDICQRGTSLTIQCQVDSQVTMMFWYRQQPGQSLTLIATANQGSEATYESGFVIDKFPISRPNLTFSTLTVSNMSPEDSSIYLCSAYHSGQGSEKLFFGSGTQLSVL.

The chain joins TRBV6-2 or TRBV6-3 to TRBJ1-5, with D unresolved. This CDR3 contains 14 residues. V lost 2 bases and J 6 bases, leaving 11 bases between the germline ends. Per germline, CDR1 MNHEY and CDR2 SVGEGT. As DNA, the CDR3 is TGTGCCAGCAGTTACGCGCGGGAATCTCAGCCCCAGCATTTT. This translates into CASSYARESQPQHF.

This clonotype came up many times. The chain employs TRBV27 and TRBJ1-1, with unresolved D. Trimming removed 2 bases from V and 4 bases from J, with 8 bases in between. CDR3 size: 13 residues. Germline lookup yields CDR1 MNHEY and CDR2 SMNVEV (reference sequence). The CDR3 here is CASSLAIRTEAFF. CDR3 nucleotide sequence: TGTGCCAGCAGTTTAGCGATCCGCACTGAAGCTTTCTTT.

The rearrangement uses TRBV28 and TRBJ2-7; TRBD2 matches 7 bases. There are 14 residues in the CDR3. Germline V gives CDR1 MDHEN, CDR2 SYDVKM. Germline trimming cut 6 bases from V and 3 bases from J; bases unmatched to any gene: 8. CDR3 in DNA: TGTGCCAGCAGGGGGGTACGCGGGAGCTACGAGCAGTACTTC. Its translation is CASRGVRGSYEQYF.

This clonotype showed up just a few times. V and J are TRBV2 and TRBJ1-1, with 7 nucleotides matching TRBD1. V was pared by 6 bases and J by 6 bases, with 16 bases of the junction left unmatched. The CDR3 runs to 16 residues. Germline assignment: CDR1 SNHLY and CDR2 FYNNEI. CDR3 in DNA: TGTGCCAGCAGCTCCCAGGGGGGTGGAGGTTTCGCTGAAGCTTTCTTT. Its translation: CASSSQGGGGFAEAFF.

There are many counts of this clonotype. The rearrangement uses TRBV12-3 or TRBV12-4 and TRBJ1-2, with 8 bases fitting TRBD1. After removal of 6 bases from V and 2 bases from J, the junction contained 8 bases not matched to a gene. This CDR3 spans 15 amino acids. Here the CDR3 DNA reads TGTGCCAGCAGCCTACTAAGACAGGGGAACTATGGCTACACCTTC. Protein: CASSLLRQGNYGYTF.

This chain connects TRBV6-1 to TRBJ1-2; TRBD1 is a possible D gene (6 bases). V gave up 8 bases and J gave up 3 bases, with 16 bases separating them. The CDR3 is 14 amino acids. Germline CDR1 and CDR2: MNHNS and SASEGT. The CDR3 loop is CASRRGGGDYGYTF. The CDR3 nucleotides are TGTGCCAGCCGGAGGGGGGGAGGAGACTATGGCTACACCTTC.

This clonotype came up a few times. CDR3 sequence reads: CASSPGPMHYGYTF. The CDR3 DNA reads TGTGCCAGCAGTCCCGGCCCCATGCACTATGGCTACACCTTC. The V gene is TRBV11-2, the J gene TRBJ1-2; D not resolved. Trimming took 6 bases from V and 3 from J, leaving 14 bases between them. The germline V gene encodes CDR1 SGHAT and CDR2 FQNNGV. The CDR3 has 14 residues.

The chain carries TRBV5-1 and TRBJ2-1; a weak D match, TRBD2 (6 bases). Germline V gene sequence: CDR1 SGHRS, CDR2 YFSETQ. Trimming left V 9 bases short and J 6 bases short, with 25 bases between. The CDR3 totals 16 residues. CDR3 amino acids: CATRGSTGYSINEQFF. In DNA, the CDR3 is TGCGCCACCCGGGGGTCAACGGGATACAGTATCAATGAGCAGTTCTTC.

The V call is TRBV12-5, the J call TRBJ2-7; D possibly corresponds to TRBD2 (5 bases). The germline V and J ends were trimmed by 6 bases and 3 bases, with 9 bases remaining between them. CDR1 and CDR2 (germline): LGHNT, FRNRAP. The CDR3 consists of 12 residues. Here the CDR3 DNA reads TGTGCTAGTGGCCCTAGCTTCTACGAGCAGTACTTC. Translation gives CASGPSFYEQYF.

The sample holds many counts of this clonotype. The chain combines TRBV2 with TRBJ2-5; D perhaps matches TRBD1 (5 bases). Deletions cut 7 bases from V and 2 bases from J, with 8 bases between. Looked up from germline, CDR1 is SNHLY and CDR2 is FYNNEI. There are 12 residues in the CDR3. CDR3 in amino acids: CASIRTQETQYF. CDR3 bases: TGTGCCAGCATCAGGACACAAGAGACCCAGTACTTC.

This rearrangement joins TRBV12-3 or TRBV12-4 to TRBJ2-4, with D possibly matching TRBD2 (5 bases). This CDR3 comprises 14 residues. V lost 5 bases and J 7 bases, leaving 15 bases between the germline ends. CDR3 region: CASSPGLPDNIQYF. CDR3 coding DNA: TGTGCCAGCAGTCCCGGACTGCCCGATAACATTCAGTACTTC.

This clonotype occurred many times. The rearrangement joins TRBV28 to TRBJ1-2; possible D gene TRBD1, 5 bases. This CDR3 region has 16 residues. Looked up from germline, CDR1 is MDHEN and CDR2 is SYDVKM. The V gene lost 4 bases and the J gene lost 0 bases, with 15 bases spanning the gap. The CDR3 DNA follows: TGTGCCAGCAGTTCTCCCTGGGGCGTCTCTAACTATGGCTACACCTTC. Translated: CASSSPWGVSNYGYTF.